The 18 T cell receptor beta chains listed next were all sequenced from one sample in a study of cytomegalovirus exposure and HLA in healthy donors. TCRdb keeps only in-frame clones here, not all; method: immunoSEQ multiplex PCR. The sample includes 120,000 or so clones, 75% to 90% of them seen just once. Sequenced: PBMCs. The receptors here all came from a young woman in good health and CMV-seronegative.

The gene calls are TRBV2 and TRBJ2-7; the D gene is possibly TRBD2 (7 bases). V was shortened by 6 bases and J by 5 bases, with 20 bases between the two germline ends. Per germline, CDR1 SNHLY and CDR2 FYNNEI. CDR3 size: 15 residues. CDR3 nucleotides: TGTGCCAGCAGAGAGGAGGCGGGGGCGCGGCACGAGCAGTACTTC. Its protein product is CASREEAGARHEQYF.

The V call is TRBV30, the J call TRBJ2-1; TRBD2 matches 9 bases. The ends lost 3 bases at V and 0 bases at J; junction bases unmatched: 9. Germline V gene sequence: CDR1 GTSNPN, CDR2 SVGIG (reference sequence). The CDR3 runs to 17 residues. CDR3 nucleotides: TGTGCCTGGAGGGGGGTACGCGGGAGGGCCTCCTACAATGAGCAGTTCTTC. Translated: CAWRGVRGRASYNEQFF.

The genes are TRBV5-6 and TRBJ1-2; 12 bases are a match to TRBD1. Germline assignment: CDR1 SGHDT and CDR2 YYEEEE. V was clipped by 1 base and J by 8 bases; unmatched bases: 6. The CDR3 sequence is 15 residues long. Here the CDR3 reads CASSLWGQGARGYTF. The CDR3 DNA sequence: TGTGCCAGCAGCTTGTGGGGACAGGGGGCCCGCGGCTACACCTTC.

The CDR3 sequence is CASSLLSRNSYEQYF. CDR3 in DNA: TGTGCCAGCAGCTTATTATCGAGGAACTCCTACGAGCAGTACTTC. The gene calls are TRBV7-9 and TRBJ2-7; D ambiguous. V lost 2 bases and J lost 0, with 11 bases in between. The CDR3 is 15 amino acids. Germline V gene data show CDR1 as SEHNR and CDR2 as FQNEAQ (reference sequence).

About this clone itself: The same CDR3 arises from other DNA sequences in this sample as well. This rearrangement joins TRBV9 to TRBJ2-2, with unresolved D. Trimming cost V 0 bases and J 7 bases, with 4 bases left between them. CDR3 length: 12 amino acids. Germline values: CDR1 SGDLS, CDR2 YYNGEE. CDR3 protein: CASSVVSGELFF. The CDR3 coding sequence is TGTGCCAGCAGCGTAGTGAGCGGGGAGCTGTTTTTT.

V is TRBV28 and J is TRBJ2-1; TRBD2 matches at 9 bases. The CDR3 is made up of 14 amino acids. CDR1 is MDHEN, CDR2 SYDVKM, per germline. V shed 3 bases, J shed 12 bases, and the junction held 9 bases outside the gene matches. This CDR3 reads CASSFGTSREMQFF. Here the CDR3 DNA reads TGTGCCAGCAGTTTTGGGACTAGCAGGGAGATGCAGTTCTTC.

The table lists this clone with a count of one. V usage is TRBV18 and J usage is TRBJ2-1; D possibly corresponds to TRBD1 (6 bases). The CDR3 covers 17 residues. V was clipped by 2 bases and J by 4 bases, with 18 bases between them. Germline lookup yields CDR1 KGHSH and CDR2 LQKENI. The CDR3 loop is CASSPLSGTLRYNEQFF. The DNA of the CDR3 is TGTGCCAGCTCACCATTATCCGGGACACTTCGTTACAATGAGCAGTTCTTC.

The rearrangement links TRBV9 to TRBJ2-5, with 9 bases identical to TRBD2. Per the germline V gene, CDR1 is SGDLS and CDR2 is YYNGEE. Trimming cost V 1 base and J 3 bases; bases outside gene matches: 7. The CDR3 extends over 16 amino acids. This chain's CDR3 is CASSVPAGGTEETQYF. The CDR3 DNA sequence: TGTGCCAGCAGCGTACCAGCGGGGGGAACGGAAGAGACCCAGTACTTC.

The CDR3 reads CASSVVAANTGELFF. The CDR3 DNA is TGTGCCAGCAGCGTAGTAGCAGCGAACACCGGGGAGCTGTTTTTT. The chain recombines TRBV9 with TRBJ2-2, with D unclear. The length of the CDR3 is 15 residues. Trimming took 0 bases from V and 0 from J, leaving 6 bases between them. Germline CDR1 and CDR2: SGDLS and YYNGEE.

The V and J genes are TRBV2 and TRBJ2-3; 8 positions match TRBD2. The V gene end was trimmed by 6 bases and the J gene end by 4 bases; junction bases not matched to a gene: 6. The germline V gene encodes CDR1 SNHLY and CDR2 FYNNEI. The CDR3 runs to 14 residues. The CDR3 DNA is TGTGCCAGCAGGGGGACTAGGAGGCCAGATACGCAGTATTTT. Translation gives CASRGTRRPDTQYF.

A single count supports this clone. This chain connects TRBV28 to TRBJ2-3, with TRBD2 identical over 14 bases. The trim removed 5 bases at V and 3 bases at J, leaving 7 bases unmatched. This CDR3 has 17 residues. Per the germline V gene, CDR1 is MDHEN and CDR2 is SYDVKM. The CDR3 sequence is CASSGTSGRGKTDTQYF. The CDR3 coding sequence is TGTGCCAGCAGTGGGACTAGCGGGAGAGGGAAAACAGATACGCAGTATTTT. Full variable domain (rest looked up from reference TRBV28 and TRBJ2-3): DVKVTQSSRYLVKRTGEKVFLECVQDMDHENMFWYRQDPGLGLRLIYFSYDVKMKEKGDIPEGYSVSREKKERFSLILESASTNQTSMYLCASSGTSGRGKTDTQYFGPGTRLTVL.

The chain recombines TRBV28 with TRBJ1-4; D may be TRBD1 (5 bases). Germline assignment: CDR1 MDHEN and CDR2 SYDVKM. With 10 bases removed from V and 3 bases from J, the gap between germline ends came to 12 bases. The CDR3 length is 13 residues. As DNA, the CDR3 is TGTGCCACATGGGGCGACTCTAATGAAAAACTGTTTTTT. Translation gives CATWGDSNEKLFF.

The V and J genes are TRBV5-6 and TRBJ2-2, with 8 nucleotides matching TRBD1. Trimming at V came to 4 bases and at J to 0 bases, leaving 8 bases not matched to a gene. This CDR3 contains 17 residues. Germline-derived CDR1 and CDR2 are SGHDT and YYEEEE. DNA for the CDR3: TGTGCCAGCAGCCCATGGACAGGGCTAGCGAACACCGGGGAGCTGTTTTTT. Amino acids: CASSPWTGLANTGELFF.

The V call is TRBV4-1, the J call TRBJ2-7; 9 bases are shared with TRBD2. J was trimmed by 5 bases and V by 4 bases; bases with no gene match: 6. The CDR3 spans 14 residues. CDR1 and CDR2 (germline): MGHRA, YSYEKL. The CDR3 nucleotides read TGCGCCAGCAGCCTAGCGGGAGACCGGAACGAGCAGTACTTC. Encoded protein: CASSLAGDRNEQYF.

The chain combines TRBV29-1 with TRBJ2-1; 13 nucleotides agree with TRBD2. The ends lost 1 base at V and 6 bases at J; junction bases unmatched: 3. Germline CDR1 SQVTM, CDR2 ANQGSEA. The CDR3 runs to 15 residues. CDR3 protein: CSVEGTSGSVNEQFF. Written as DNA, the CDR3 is TGCAGCGTTGAAGGGACTAGCGGGAGTGTCAATGAGCAGTTCTTC.

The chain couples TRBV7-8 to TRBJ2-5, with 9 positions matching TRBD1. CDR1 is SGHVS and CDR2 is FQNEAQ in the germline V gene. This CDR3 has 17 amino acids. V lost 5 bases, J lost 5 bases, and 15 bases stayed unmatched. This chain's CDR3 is CASSLRRRQGVGETQYF. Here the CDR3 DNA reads TGTGCCAGCAGCCTTAGAAGAAGACAGGGGGTAGGGGAGACCCAGTACTTC. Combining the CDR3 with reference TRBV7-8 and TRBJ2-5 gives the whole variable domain GAGVSQSPRYKVAKRGQDVALRCDPISGHVSLFWYQQALGQGPEFLTYFQNEAQLDKSGLPSDRFFAERPEGSVSTLKIQRTQQEDSAVYLCASSLRRRQGVGETQYFGPGTRLLVL.

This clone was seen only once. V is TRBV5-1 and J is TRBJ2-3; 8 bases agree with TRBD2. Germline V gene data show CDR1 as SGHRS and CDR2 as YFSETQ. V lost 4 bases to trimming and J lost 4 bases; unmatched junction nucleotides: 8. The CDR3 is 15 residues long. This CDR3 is CASSGSGSKADTQYF. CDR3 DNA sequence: TGCGCCAGCAGCGGGAGCGGGAGCAAGGCAGATACGCAGTATTTT.

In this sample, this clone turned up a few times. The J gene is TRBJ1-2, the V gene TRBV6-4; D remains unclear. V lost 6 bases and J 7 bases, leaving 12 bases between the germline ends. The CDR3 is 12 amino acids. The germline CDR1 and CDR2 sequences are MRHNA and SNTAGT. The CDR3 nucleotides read TGTGCCAGCAGGGTTACACCGCCTGGCTACACCTTC. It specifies CASRVTPPGYTF.